This record concerns one T cell receptor beta chain sequence. The target antigen is unknown. This sample was taken from a study of T cell repertoires in cytomegalovirus infection. Study background: Selection of CMV epitopes for the study included recently identified HLA-C-restricted and well-studied HLA-B-restricted ones. Signatures in public TCR beta sequences pointed to both CMV infection and matching HLA type.

Whole-study findings and limits: Accumulated public TCR beta family frequency recognized individuals carrying CMV together with the relevant HLA. HLA-C-restricted TCR beta clonotypes specific for CMV led the ex vivo response.

Trimming removed 9 bases at V and 4 bases at J, with 12 bases between. The germline CDR1 and CDR2 sequences are LGHNT and FRNRAP. This CDR3 region has 13 residues. TCRdb passed the reads through MiXCR, listing each CDR3 protein once. In the table there are some 130,000 distinct CDR3 sequences, more than 25% of which are singletons. This receptor was obtained from a human donor in good health (CMV status not recorded). Some clones in this sample may be carry-over from other donors' samples. V is TRBV12-5 and J is TRBJ2-2; D not resolved. Sample: CD8+ T cells from cultured PBMCs, taken from culture after CMV antigen stimulation. The CDR3 DNA reads TGTGCTAGAGTGGACCTCTTCACCGGGGAGCTGTTTTTT. As protein: CARVDLFTGELFF.